This T cell receptor (beta chain) is from a study of T cells in Graves' hyperthyroidism and ophthalmopathy. This clonotype was seen ten or more times. Its antigen remains unidentified. Diagnoses were made from clinical symptoms, serum measures (thyroxine and TRAb), thyroid ultrasound and orbital computed tomography. Germline-derived CDR1 and CDR2 are SNHLY and FYNNEI. There are 14 residues in the CDR3. V lost 4 bases, J lost 0 bases, and 3 bases stayed unmatched. TCR beta CDR3 region amplification was performed from RNA transcripts. TCR CDR3 underwent first-round RT-PCR with the HTBI primer set. TCRdb fed the multiplex PCR reads into MiXCR, producing one record per CDR3 protein. The sample includes a few hundred thousand distinct CDR3 sequences, 35% to 50% seen only once; the top ten take around 44%. Study outcomes and limitations: Blood also showed most of the thyroid clonotypes that were expanded above 0.001.

This chain uses TRBV2 with TRBJ2-7; TRBD1 matches 7 bases. Sequencing was done on a sample of peripheral blood or thyroid tissue (not recorded which). The clonotype comes from an adult woman with Graves' disease, either hyperthyroidism or ophthalmopathy (not recorded which). Here the CDR3 DNA reads TGTGCCAGCAGTGCGGGGACAGCCTCCTACGAGCAGTACTTC. Encoded protein: CASSAGTASYEQYF.